This note documents a single TCR beta chain sequence. Its antigen is as yet unknown. The source of the sample is a study of cytomegalovirus exposure and HLA in healthy donors. The study, taken as a whole, reports: A prior analysis recorded that most TCR beta V segments were productive about 87% or about 30% of the time. Most TCR sequences were rare, but some public TCRs occurred in many donors. It was taken for granted in presence/absence analyses that sequencing depth across donors was roughly uniform.

In the PCR, 60 Vbeta and 13 Jbeta primers were used. Profiled with immunoSEQ multiplex PCR; TCRdb holds only in-frame clones, not every one. The sample shows about 140,000 clones, 80% of them seen only once. The CDR3 is 14 amino acids. Germline assignment: CDR1 MNHEY and CDR2 SVGAGI. V was cut by 6 bases and J by 6 bases, with 17 bases left in between. What was sequenced was PBMCs. The clonotype originates from a man aged 50 to 60 in good health and CMV-seronegative. The rearrangement joins TRBV6-5 to TRBJ1-1, with D possibly being TRBD1 (5 bases). CDR3 in amino acids: CASSPPRQKAEAFF. The CDR3 DNA reads TGTGCCAGCAGCCCCCCGAGACAGAAGGCTGAAGCTTTCTTT.